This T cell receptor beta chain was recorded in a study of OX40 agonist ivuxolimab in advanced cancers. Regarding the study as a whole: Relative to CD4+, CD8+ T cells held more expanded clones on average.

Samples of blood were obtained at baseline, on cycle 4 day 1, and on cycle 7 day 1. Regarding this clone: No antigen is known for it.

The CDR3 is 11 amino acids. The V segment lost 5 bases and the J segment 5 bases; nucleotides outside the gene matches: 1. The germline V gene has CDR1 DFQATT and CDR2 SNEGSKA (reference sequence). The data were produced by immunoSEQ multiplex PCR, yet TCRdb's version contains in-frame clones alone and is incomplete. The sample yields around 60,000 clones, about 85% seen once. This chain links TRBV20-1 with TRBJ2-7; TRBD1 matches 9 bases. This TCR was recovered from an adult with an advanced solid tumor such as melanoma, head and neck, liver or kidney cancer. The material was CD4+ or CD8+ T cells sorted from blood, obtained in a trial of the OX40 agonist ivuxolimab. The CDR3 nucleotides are TGCAGTGCTTGGACAGGGGACGAGCAGTACTTC. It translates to CSAWTGDEQYF.